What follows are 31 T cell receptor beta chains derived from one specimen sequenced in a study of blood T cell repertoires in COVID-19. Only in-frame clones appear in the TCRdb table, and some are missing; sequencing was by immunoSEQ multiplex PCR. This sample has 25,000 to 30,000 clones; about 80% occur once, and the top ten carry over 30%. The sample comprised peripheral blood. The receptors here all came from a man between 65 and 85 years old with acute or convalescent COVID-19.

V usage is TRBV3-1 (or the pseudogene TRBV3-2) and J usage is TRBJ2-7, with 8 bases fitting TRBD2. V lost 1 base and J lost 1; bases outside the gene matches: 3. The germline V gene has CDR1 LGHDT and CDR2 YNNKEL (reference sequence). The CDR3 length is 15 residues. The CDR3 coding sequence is TGTGCCAGCAGCCAAGTGGCGGGGGGTTCCTACGAGCAGTACTTC. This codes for CASSQVAGGSYEQYF.

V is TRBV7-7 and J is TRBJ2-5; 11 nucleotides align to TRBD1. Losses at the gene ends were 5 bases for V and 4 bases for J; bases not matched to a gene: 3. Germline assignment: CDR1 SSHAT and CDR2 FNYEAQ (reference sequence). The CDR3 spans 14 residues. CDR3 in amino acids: CASSPGTGGETQYF. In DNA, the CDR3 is TGTGCCAGCAGCCCCGGGACAGGGGGAGAGACCCAGTACTTC.

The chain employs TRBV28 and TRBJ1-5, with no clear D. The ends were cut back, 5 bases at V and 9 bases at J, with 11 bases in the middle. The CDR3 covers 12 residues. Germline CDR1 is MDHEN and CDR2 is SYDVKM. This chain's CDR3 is CASSLLTGPQHF. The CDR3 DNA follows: TGTGCCAGCAGTCTCCTGACGGGGCCCCAGCATTTT.

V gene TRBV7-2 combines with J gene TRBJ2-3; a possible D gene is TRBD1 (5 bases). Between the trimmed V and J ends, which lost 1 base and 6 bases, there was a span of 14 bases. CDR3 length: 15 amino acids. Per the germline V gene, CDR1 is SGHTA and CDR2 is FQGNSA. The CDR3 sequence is CASSLDRIDSDTQYF. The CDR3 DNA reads TGTGCCAGCAGCTTAGACAGGATAGATTCGGATACGCAGTATTTT. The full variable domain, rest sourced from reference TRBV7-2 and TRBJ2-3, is GAGVSQSPSNKVTEKGKDVELRCDPISGHTALYWYRQSLGQGLEFLIYFQGNSAPDKSGLPSDRFSAERTGGSVSTLTIQRTQQEDSAVYLCASSLDRIDSDTQYFGPGTRLTVL.

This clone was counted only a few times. The CDR3 DNA is TGTGCCAGCAGCCTCGTGTCTCCTAGAGACGAGCAGTACTTC. Translation gives CASSLVSPRDEQYF. The V and J genes are TRBV7-2 and TRBJ2-7; D is ambiguous. The CDR3 has 14 amino acids. CDR1 is SGHTA and CDR2 is FQGNSA in the germline V gene. V lost 5 bases to trimming and J lost 5 bases, with 16 bases between them.

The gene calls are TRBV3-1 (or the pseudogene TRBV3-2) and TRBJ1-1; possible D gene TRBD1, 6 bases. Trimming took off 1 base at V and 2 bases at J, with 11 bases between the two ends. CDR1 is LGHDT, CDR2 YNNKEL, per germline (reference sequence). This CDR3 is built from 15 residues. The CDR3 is CASSQVGGSNTEAFF. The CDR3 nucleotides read TGTGCCAGCAGCCAAGTTGGGGGCTCTAACACTGAAGCTTTCTTT.

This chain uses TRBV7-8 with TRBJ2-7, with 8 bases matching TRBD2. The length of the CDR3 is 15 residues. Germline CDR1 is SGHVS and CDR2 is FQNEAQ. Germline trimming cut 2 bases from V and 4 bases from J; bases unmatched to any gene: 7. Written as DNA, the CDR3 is TGTGCCAGCAGCTTACAGTCCGCGGGAGGATACGAGCAGTACTTC. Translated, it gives CASSLQSAGGYEQYF. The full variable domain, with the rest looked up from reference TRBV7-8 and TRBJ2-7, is GAGVSQSPRYKVAKRGQDVALRCDPISGHVSLFWYQQALGQGPEFLTYFQNEAQLDKSGLPSDRFFAERPEGSVSTLKIQRTQQEDSAVYLCASSLQSAGGYEQYFGPGTRLTVT.

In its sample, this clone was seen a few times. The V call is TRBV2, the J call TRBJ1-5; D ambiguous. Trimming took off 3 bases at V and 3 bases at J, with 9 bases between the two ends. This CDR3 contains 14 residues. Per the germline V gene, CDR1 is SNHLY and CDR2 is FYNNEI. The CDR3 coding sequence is TGTGCCAGCAGTGATAGTAGCGTCAATCAGCCCCAGCATTTT. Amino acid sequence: CASSDSSVNQPQHF.

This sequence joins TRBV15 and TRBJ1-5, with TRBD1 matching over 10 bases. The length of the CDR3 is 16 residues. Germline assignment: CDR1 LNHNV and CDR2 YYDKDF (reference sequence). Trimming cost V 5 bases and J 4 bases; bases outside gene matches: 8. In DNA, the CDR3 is TGTGCCACCAGCCGAGGGGACAGGGGCTTTAATCAGCCCCAGCATTTT. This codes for CATSRGDRGFNQPQHF.

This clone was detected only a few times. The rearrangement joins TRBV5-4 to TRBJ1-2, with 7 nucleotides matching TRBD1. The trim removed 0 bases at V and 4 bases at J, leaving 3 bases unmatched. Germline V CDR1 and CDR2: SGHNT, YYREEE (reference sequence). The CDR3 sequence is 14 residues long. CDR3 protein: CASSLVGGGYGYTF. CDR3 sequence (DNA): TGTGCCAGCAGCTTGGTAGGGGGCGGCTATGGCTACACCTTC.

CDR3: CASSPQQLAGETQYF. The CDR3 coding sequence is TGTGCCAGCAGCCCGCAACAACTAGCGGGGGAGACCCAGTACTTC. The chain joins TRBV14 to TRBJ2-5; TRBD2 agrees at 10 bases. Unmatched junction bases numbered 7, after V lost 4 bases and J lost 5 bases. The CDR3 has 15 residues. Germline CDR1 SGHDN, CDR2 FVKESK.

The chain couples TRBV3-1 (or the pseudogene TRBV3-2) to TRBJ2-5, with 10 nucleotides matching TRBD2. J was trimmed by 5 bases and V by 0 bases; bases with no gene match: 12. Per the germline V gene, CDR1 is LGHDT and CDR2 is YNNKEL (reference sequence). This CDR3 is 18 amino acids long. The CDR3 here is CASSQDLGAGGHGETQYF. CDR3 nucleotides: TGTGCCAGCAGCCAAGATCTGGGAGCGGGGGGGCATGGTGAGACCCAGTACTTC.

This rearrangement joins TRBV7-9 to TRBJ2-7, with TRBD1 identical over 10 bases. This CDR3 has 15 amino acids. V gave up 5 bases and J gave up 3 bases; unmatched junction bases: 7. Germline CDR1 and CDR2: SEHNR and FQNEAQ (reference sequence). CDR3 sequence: CASSGGDRGHYEQYF. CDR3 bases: TGTGCCAGCAGCGGAGGGGACAGGGGTCACTACGAGCAGTACTTC.

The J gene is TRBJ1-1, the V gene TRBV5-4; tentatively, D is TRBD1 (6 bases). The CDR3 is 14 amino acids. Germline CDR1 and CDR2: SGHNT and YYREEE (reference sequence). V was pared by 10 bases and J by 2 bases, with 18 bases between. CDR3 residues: CASRTGFRNTEAFF. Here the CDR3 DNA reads TGTGCCTCAAGAACAGGGTTTCGAAACACTGAAGCTTTCTTT.

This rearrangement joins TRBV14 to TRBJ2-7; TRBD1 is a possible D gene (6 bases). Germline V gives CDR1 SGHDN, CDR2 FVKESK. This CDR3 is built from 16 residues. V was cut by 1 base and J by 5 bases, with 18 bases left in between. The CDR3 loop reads CASSQGGTGRGDEQYF. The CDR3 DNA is TGTGCCAGCAGCCAAGGGGGAACGGGCAGGGGAGACGAGCAGTACTTC.

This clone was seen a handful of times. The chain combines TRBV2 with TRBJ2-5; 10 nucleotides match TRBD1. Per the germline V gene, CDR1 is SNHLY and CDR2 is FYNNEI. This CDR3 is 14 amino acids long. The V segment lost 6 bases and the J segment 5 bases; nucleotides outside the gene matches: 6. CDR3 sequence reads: CASRGQGEWETQYF. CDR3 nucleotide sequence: TGTGCCAGCAGAGGACAGGGGGAATGGGAGACCCAGTACTTC.

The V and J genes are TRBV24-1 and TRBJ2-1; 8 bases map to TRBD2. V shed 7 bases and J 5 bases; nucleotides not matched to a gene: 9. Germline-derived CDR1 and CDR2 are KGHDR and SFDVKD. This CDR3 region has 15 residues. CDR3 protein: CATRSRTSSHNEQFF. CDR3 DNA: TGTGCCACCAGGTCGCGGACTAGCTCACACAATGAGCAGTTCTTC.

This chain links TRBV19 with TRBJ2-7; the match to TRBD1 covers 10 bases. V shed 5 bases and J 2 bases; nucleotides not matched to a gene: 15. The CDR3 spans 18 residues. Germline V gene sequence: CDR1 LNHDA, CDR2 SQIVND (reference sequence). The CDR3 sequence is CASSLQTGGQGFPYEQYF. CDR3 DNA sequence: TGTGCCAGTAGTCTACAAACCGGGGGACAGGGGTTCCCCTACGAGCAGTACTTC.

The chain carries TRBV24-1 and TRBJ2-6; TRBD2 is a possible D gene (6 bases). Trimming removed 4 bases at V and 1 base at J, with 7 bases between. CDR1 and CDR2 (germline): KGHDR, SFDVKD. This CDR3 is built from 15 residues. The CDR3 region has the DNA TGTGCCACCAGTGAGGGGGGTTCTGGGGCCAACGTCCTGACTTTC. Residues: CATSEGGSGANVLTF.

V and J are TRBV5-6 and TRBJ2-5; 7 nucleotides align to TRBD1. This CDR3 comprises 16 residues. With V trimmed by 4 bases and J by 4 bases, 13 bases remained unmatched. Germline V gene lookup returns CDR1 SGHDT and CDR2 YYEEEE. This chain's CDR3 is CASSLGTDKRPETQYF. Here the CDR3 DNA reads TGTGCCAGCAGCCTAGGGACAGACAAAAGACCAGAGACCCAGTACTTC.

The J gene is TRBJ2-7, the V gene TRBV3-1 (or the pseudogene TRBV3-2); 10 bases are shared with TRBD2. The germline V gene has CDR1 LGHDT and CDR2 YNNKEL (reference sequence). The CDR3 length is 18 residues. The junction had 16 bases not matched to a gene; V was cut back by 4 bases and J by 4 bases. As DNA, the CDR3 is TGTGCCAGCAGCCCCAACCCGGGTCTAGCGGGGGTCGAGTACGAGCAGTACTTC. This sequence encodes CASSPNPGLAGVEYEQYF.

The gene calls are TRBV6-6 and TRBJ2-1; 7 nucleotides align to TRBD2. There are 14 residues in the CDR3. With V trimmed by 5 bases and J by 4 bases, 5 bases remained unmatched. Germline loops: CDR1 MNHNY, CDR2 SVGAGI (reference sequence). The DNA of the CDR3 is TGTGCCAGCAGTACGGGAGGATATTACAATGAGCAGTTCTTC. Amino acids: CASSTGGYYNEQFF.

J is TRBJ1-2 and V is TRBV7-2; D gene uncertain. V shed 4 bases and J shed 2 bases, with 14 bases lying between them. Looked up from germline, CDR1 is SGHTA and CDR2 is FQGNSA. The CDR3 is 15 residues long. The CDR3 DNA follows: TGTGCCAGCAGCTGGACGGGGATAGAAAACTATGGCTACACCTTC. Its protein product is CASSWTGIENYGYTF. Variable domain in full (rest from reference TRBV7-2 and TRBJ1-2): GAGVSQSPSNKVTEKGKDVELRCDPISGHTALYWYRQSLGQGLEFLIYFQGNSAPDKSGLPSDRFSAERTGGSVSTLTIQRTQQEDSAVYLCASSWTGIENYGYTFGSGTRLTVV.

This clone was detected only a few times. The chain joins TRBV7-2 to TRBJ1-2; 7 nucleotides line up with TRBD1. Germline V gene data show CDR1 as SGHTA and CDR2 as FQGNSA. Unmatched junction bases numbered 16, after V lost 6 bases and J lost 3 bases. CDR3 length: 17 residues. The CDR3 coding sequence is TGTGCCAGCAGGGAAGACAGGGCCGTGGATAGGGACTATGGCTACACCTTC. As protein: CASREDRAVDRDYGYTF.

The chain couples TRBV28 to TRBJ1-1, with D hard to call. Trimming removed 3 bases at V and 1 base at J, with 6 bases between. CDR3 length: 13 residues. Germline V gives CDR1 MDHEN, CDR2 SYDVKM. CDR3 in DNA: TGTGCCAGCAGTTTCGACAAGAACACTGAAGCTTTCTTT. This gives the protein CASSFDKNTEAFF.

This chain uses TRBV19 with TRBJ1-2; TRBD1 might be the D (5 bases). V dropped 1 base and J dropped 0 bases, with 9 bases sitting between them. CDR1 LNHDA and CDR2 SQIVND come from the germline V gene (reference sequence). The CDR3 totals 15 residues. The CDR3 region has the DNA TGTGCCAGTAGTATAGGGCCGGGGGCTAACTATGGCTACACCTTC. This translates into CASSIGPGANYGYTF.

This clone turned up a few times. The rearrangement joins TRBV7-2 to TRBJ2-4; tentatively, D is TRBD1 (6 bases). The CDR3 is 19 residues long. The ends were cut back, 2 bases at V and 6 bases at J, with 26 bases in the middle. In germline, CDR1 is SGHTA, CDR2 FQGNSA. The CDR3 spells CASSLPLARRSGTRNIQYF. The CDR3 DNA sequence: TGTGCCAGCAGCTTACCCCTAGCCCGCCGGTCCGGGACAAGAAACATTCAGTACTTC. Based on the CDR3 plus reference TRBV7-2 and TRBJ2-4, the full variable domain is GAGVSQSPSNKVTEKGKDVELRCDPISGHTALYWYRQSLGQGLEFLIYFQGNSAPDKSGLPSDRFSAERTGGSVSTLTIQRTQQEDSAVYLCASSLPLARRSGTRNIQYFGAGTRLSVL.

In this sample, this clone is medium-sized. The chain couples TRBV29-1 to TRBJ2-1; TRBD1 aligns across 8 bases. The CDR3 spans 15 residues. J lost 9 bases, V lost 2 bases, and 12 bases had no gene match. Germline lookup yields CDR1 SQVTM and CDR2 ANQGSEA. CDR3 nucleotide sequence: TGCAGCGTTGAAAGACAGGGGAATGTGTTTCTTGAGCAGTTCTTC. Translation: CSVERQGNVFLEQFF.

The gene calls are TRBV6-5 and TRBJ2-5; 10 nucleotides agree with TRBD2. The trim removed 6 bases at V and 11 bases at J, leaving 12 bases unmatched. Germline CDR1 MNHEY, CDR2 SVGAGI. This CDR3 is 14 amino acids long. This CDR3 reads CASSLSGGAYSQYF. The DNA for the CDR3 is TGTGCCAGCAGCCTCAGCGGGGGGGCTTATAGTCAGTACTTC.

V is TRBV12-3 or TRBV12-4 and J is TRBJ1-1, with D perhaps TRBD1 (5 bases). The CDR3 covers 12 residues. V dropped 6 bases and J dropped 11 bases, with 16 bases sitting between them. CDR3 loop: CASSREGPGAFF. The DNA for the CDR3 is TGTGCCAGCAGCAGGGAGGGACCAGGGGCTTTCTTT.

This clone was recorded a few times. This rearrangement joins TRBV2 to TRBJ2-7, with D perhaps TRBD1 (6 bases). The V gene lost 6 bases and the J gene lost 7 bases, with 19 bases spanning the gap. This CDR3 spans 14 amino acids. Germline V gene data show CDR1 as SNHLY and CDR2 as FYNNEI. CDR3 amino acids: CASSRDRTSGEQYF. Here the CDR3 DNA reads TGTGCCAGCAGCCGAGACAGGACATCGGGGGAGCAGTACTTC.